A single sample gave rise to the 27 T cell receptor beta chains below, sequenced in a study of vaccination and CD4 T cells after COVID-19. The assay that was used to sequence DNA from cultured CD4+ T cells was the Oncomine TCR Beta short-read assay. In TCRdb, the PCR reads were re-called with MiXCR into one record per CDR3 protein. The sample contains 13,000 or so distinct CDR3 sequences, approximately 51% of which appear only once. The antigens these receptors bind are not known. Treatment indicated: approximately 10-day PBMC culture with coronavirus spike peptide pools or control peptides (ViraFEST assay). The sequencing sample was made of CD4+ T cells from blood, cultured in vitro. These receptors were collected from a human donor who had recovered from COVID-19.

The J gene is TRBJ1-1, the V gene TRBV11-2; D unresolved. The V end was cut by 1 base, the J end by 2 bases, with 8 bases between. Germline V gene lookup returns CDR1 SGHAT and CDR2 FQNNGV. The CDR3 runs 14 residues. CDR3 DNA: TGTGCCAGCAGCTTAGTCAGGCATAACACTGAAGCTTTCTTT. It specifies CASSLVRHNTEAFF.

This clonotype was detected only once. The rearrangement joins TRBV5-4 to TRBJ1-1, with D perhaps matching TRBD1 (6 bases). Deletions cut 0 bases from V and 1 base from J, with 13 bases between. Germline V gives CDR1 SGHNT, CDR2 YYREEE (reference sequence). The CDR3 totals 16 residues. The CDR3 DNA follows: TGTGCCAGCAGCTTGGGGGGGGGACACACGAACACTGAAGCTTTCTTT. It yields the protein CASSLGGGHTNTEAFF.

A few counts support this clonotype. V and J are TRBV20-1 and TRBJ1-2; the match to TRBD1 covers 10 bases. Germline CDR1 is DFQATT and CDR2 is SNEGSKA (reference sequence). The CDR3 has 15 amino acids. J lost 8 bases, V lost 4 bases, and 13 bases had no gene match. The CDR3 DNA reads TGCAGTGCTACAACCCTGCAGGGACAGGGGTCCGGCTACACCTTC. Translated, it gives CSATTLQGQGSGYTF.

Note on this clonotype: An end of the junction does not agree with germline; a read error may underlie this. The chain employs TRBV10-3 and TRBJ2-7; either TRBD1 or TRBD2 may supply D (5 bases each). CDR1 ENHRY and CDR2 SYGVKD come from the germline V gene. The length of the CDR3 is 11 residues. The CDR3 bases are TGTGCCAGCAGTGTTGGGGGTGAGCAGTACTTC. This codes for CASSVGGEQYF.

The genes are TRBV19 and TRBJ2-2; 7 positions match TRBD1. The length of the CDR3 is 14 residues. Germline loops: CDR1 LNHDA, CDR2 SQIVND (reference sequence). With V trimmed by 4 bases and J by 3 bases, 2 bases remained unmatched. The DNA of the CDR3 is TGTGCCAGTAGTAGCAGGGGGTACACCGGGGAGCTGTTTTTT. This translates into CASSSRGYTGELFF. Using reference TRBV19 and TRBJ2-2 for the parts outside the CDR3, the full variable domain is DGGITQSPKYLFRKEGQNVTLSCEQNLNHDAMYWYRQDPGQGLRLIYYSQIVNDFQKGDIAEGYSVSREKKESFPLTVTSAQKNPTAFYLCASSSRGYTGELFFGEGSRLTVL.

The V and J genes are TRBV6-4 and TRBJ2-3; no clear D gene. There are 13 residues in the CDR3. The V gene lost 2 bases and the J gene lost 2 bases, with 5 bases spanning the gap. Germline V CDR1 and CDR2: MRHNA, SNTAGT. The CDR3 loop reads CASSDGDTDTQYF. In DNA, the CDR3 is TGTGCCAGCAGTGACGGGGACACAGATACGCAGTATTTT.

V gene TRBV5-4 combines with J gene TRBJ1-2, with D tentatively TRBD1 (6 bases). The CDR3 is 13 residues long. Trimming removed 6 bases from V and 1 base from J, with 10 bases in between. Germline CDR1 SGHNT, CDR2 YYREEE (reference sequence). Written as DNA, the CDR3 is TGTGCCAGCATGCGACAGGATAACTATGGCTACACCTTC. Residues: CASMRQDNYGYTF.

This clonotype was observed a few times. The gene calls are TRBV27 and TRBJ2-2; the D is unclear. The germline V gene encodes CDR1 MNHEY and CDR2 SMNVEV (reference sequence). The CDR3 spans 13 residues. Trimming cost V 1 base and J 2 bases, with 2 bases left between them. CDR3 bases: TGTGCCAGCAGTTTATTCAACACCGGGGAGCTGTTTTTT. As protein: CASSLFNTGELFF.

The chain carries TRBV20-1 and TRBJ2-3, with 10 bases identical to TRBD2. Germline V CDR1 and CDR2: DFQATT, SNEGSKA (reference sequence). J lost 6 bases, V lost 0 bases, and 9 bases had no gene match. The CDR3 loop spans 16 amino acids. The CDR3 sequence: CSARDTGLATRDTQYF. CDR3 nucleotide sequence: TGCAGTGCTAGAGATACGGGACTAGCGACGAGGGATACGCAGTATTTT.

The chain carries TRBV3-1 and TRBJ2-7; 7 positions agree with TRBD1. CDR3 length: 13 amino acids. Losses at the gene ends were 2 bases for V and 5 bases for J; bases not matched to a gene: 3. Per germline, CDR1 LGHDT and CDR2 YNNKEL (reference sequence). The CDR3 loop is CASSQTGVDEQYF. In nucleotides, the CDR3 is TGTGCCAGCAGCCAAACAGGGGTAGACGAGCAGTACTTC.

This clonotype qualifies as medium-sized (0.01 to 0.1%). The chain links TRBV7-2 to TRBJ1-1; D gene ambiguous. Germline V lookup: CDR1 SGHTA, CDR2 FQGNSA. The length of the CDR3 is 13 residues. The V end was cut by 3 bases, the J end by 0 bases, with 5 bases between. CDR3 sequence reads: CASSFAVNTEAFF. DNA of the CDR3: TGTGCCAGCAGCTTCGCGGTGAACACTGAAGCTTTCTTT.

This chain connects TRBV28 to TRBJ2-3; D may be TRBD2 (5 bases). In germline, CDR1 is MDHEN, CDR2 SYDVKM. V shed 6 bases and J shed 2 bases, with 21 bases lying between them. The CDR3 runs 17 residues. CDR3 nucleotide sequence: TGTGCCAGCAGCCCGACGAGAAAGCGGCTTTTCACAGATACGCAGTATTTT. Translated: CASSPTRKRLFTDTQYF. The full variable domain, in which reference TRBV28 and TRBJ2-3 provide the parts outside the CDR3, is DVKVTQSSRYLVKRTGEKVFLECVQDMDHENMFWYRQDPGLGLRLIYFSYDVKMKEKGDIPEGYSVSREKKERFSLILESASTNQTSMYLCASSPTRKRLFTDTQYFGPGTRLTVL.

Judged by abundance, this clonotype is large. This chain joins TRBV10-3 and TRBJ1-5, with no clear D. The V gene's germline CDR1 is ENHRY and CDR2 SYGVKD. V was trimmed by 0 bases and J by 5 bases, leaving 5 bases between them. The CDR3 contains 13 residues. The CDR3 DNA sequence: TGTGCCATCAGTGAGTCGACGGATCAGCCCCAGCATTTT. Protein: CAISESTDQPQHF.

The chain uses TRBV2 and TRBJ1-1, with D unclear. V was cut by 4 bases and J by 4 bases, with 13 bases left in between. Per the germline V gene, CDR1 is SNHLY and CDR2 is FYNNEI. The CDR3 extends over 14 amino acids. The CDR3 nucleotides are TGTGCCAGCAGTGGAGCCCCAAGACCCACTGAAGCTTTCTTT. Its protein is CASSGAPRPTEAFF.

This sequence joins TRBV7-8 and TRBJ1-1; D is possibly TRBD1 (5 bases). The CDR3 consists of 12 residues. V gave up 7 bases and J gave up 9 bases, with 15 bases separating them. Germline CDR1 is SGHVS and CDR2 is FQNEAQ. The CDR3 loop reads CASTRKEGKAFF. In DNA form, the CDR3 reads TGTGCCAGCACCCGCAAGGAGGGGAAAGCTTTCTTT.

This chain links TRBV5-5 with TRBJ1-2, with TRBD1 matching 9 bases. The CDR3 is 14 amino acids. Germline-derived CDR1 and CDR2 are SGHKS and YYEKEE (reference sequence). V lost 3 bases to trimming and J lost 3 bases; unmatched junction nucleotides: 3. The CDR3 loop is CASSSWTGDYGYTF. In nucleotides, the CDR3 is TGTGCCAGCAGCTCTTGGACAGGGGACTATGGCTACACCTTC.

CDR3 bases: TGCAGTGCTAGAGATGGCGATGGGTCCTACAATGAGCAGTTCTTC. As protein: CSARDGDGSYNEQFF. The rearrangement links TRBV20-1 to TRBJ2-1; D unclear. The CDR3 consists of 15 residues. Trimming took 0 bases from V and 1 from J, leaving 10 bases between them. Germline CDR1 DFQATT, CDR2 SNEGSKA (reference sequence).

This clonotype was found a few times. The V and J genes are TRBV19 and TRBJ1-3, with D hard to call. The germline gives CDR1 LNHDA, CDR2 SQIVND (reference sequence). V dropped 3 bases and J dropped 0 bases, with 6 bases sitting between them. CDR3 length: 14 amino acids. CDR3 sequence (DNA): TGTGCCAGTAGTATCCAAAGCTCTGGAAACACCATATATTTT. Its protein is CASSIQSSGNTIYF.

The chain has TRBV15 and TRBJ1-4; weak D call: TRBD1 (6 bases). The CDR3 runs to 15 residues. Trimming took off 1 base at V and 8 bases at J, with 14 bases between the two ends. Germline-derived CDR1 and CDR2 are LNHNV and YYDKDF (reference sequence). CDR3 sequence: CATSRGSGVEEKLFF. The DNA of the CDR3 is TGTGCCACCAGCAGAGGATCAGGGGTGGAAGAAAAACTGTTTTTT. Full variable domain (remainder filled in from reference TRBV15 and TRBJ1-4): DAMVIQNPRYQVTQFGKPVTLSCSQTLNHNVMYWYQQKSSQAPKLLFHYYDKDFNNEADTPDNFQSRRPNTSFCFLDIRSPGLGDTAMYLCATSRGSGVEEKLFFGSGTQLSVL.

A note on this clonotype: One junction end does not reproduce the germline sequence, and a read error may be involved. The rearrangement uses TRBV7-7 and TRBJ2-2; D remains unclear. The germline V gene has CDR1 SSHAT and CDR2 FNYEAQ (reference sequence). The CDR3 is 14 amino acids. CDR3: CASSRSGNTGELFF. The CDR3, as DNA: TGTGCTAGCAGCCGATCAGGGAACACCGGGGAGCTGTTTTTT.

This clonotype came up a few times. The chain links TRBV6-2 or TRBV6-3 to TRBJ2-6; possible D gene TRBD1, 5 bases. V was pared by 6 bases and J by 0 bases, with 18 bases between. The germline gives CDR1 MNHEY, CDR2 SVGEGT. CDR3 length: 18 amino acids. The CDR3 here is CASRPLPTASSGANVLTF. The CDR3 DNA reads as TGTGCCAGCAGACCCTTACCGACAGCGAGCTCTGGGGCCAACGTCCTGACTTTC.

The genes are TRBV10-1 and TRBJ2-3; 8 positions match TRBD2. CDR1 and CDR2 from the germline V gene are WNHNN and SYGVQD (reference sequence). J gave up 6 bases and V 3 bases, and 8 bases lay outside the gene matches. CDR3 length equals 15 residues. The CDR3 DNA follows: TGCGCCAGCAGTGACGGAGCGGGGGTAAGGGATACGCAGTATTTT. Amino acid sequence: CASSDGAGVRDTQYF.

The V and J genes are TRBV4-1 and TRBJ2-7; TRBD1 agrees at 12 bases. Germline CDR1 is MGHRA and CDR2 is YSYEKL. This CDR3 is 15 amino acids long. The J segment lost 5 bases and the V segment lost 2 bases, leaving 4 bases of the junction unmatched. The DNA of the CDR3 is TGCGCCAGCAGCCAACCGGGACAGGGGGCCCACGAGCAGTACTTC. Translating it yields CASSQPGQGAHEQYF.

This clonotype came up once. V gene TRBV5-4 combines with J gene TRBJ2-3; 9 bases are shared with TRBD2. The V gene's germline CDR1 is SGHNT and CDR2 YYREEE (reference sequence). The CDR3 contains 16 residues. The V gene end was trimmed by 4 bases and the J gene end by 4 bases; junction bases not matched to a gene: 10. CDR3 bases: TGTGCCAGCAGCGGGCGGGCGGGGGGGCTAGCAGATACGCAGTATTTT. The encoded protein is CASSGRAGGLADTQYF.

The genes are TRBV7-9 and TRBJ2-5; no firm D call. The length of the CDR3 is 11 residues. CDR1 is SEHNR and CDR2 is FQNEAQ in the germline V gene (reference sequence). The V end lost 5 bases, the J end lost 6 bases, and 7 bases lay between the germline ends. The CDR3 region has the DNA TGTGCCAGCAGCGCTCTCCAGACCCAGTACTTC. This codes for CASSALQTQYF.

The chain joins TRBV11-3 to TRBJ2-1; D gene uncertain. The CDR3 has 16 amino acids. Trimming stripped 0 bases from V and 8 bases from J, with 17 bases between. CDR1 and CDR2 (germline): SGHNT, YENEEA. This CDR3 reads CASSLEAVALGHEQFF. The CDR3 coding sequence is TGTGCCAGCAGCTTAGAGGCGGTAGCTTTGGGCCATGAGCAGTTCTTC.

The genes are TRBV20-1 and TRBJ2-7; 7 bases agree with TRBD1. V shed 0 bases, J shed 0 bases, and the junction held 5 bases outside the gene matches. The CDR3 extends over 15 amino acids. Germline V gives CDR1 DFQATT, CDR2 SNEGSKA (reference sequence). The CDR3 DNA follows: TGCAGTGCTAGAGATGACAGGGTCCTCTCCTACGAGCAGTACTTC. It is translated as CSARDDRVLSYEQYF.